Given below is one T cell receptor delta chain in context. The table lists this clone with a few counts. No antigen is known for it. TCRdb lists the protein of a much larger clone for this DNA, which differs at residue 12, so this is likely a read error; the protein given here is translated from the DNA itself. For bulk TCR repertoire analysis, Vgamma9/Vdelta2+ and Vdelta2-negative gammadelta T cell populations were flow-sorted out of peripheral blood mononuclear cells. The library came from multiplex PCR. Sequencing used an Illumina MiSeq. From each sorted gammadelta T cell sample, both TCR gamma (TRG) and TCR delta (TRD) chains were sequenced. Processing in the source paper ran as follows. The repertoire analyses used clonotype tree plots, the accumulated frequency of the top 20 clonotypes, and diversity index (DI) and D75 metrics. For TCRdb, the public reads were processed anew by CATT, and duplicate DNA sequences were folded into one row. The V and J calls come from TCRdb's annotation, not from the publication. For this sample there are tens of thousands of delta-chain clones; over 0.75% appear just once. The ten largest clones add up to approximately 10% of the sample.

Reading from cysteine to phenylalanine, the CDR3 counts 16 amino acids. Kept here is only the CDR3 DNA, which spans 48 bases and is read in frame from base 1. CDR1 and CDR2, looked up from the germline V gene, are GEAIGNYY and EKD. These data are taken from a study of γδ T cells in repeated Plasmodium falciparum infection (dated by TCRdb to the early 2020s). For the wider study: The natural-infection arm enrolled Malian children exposed to intense seasonal malaria transmission, compared against age and gender matched Australian children. Roughly 5 malaria-naive U.S. adults underwent four controlled human malaria infections by bites from P. falciparum NF54-infected Anopheles stephensi mosquitoes over around 590 days. Samples from controlled-infection subjects were taken at baseline, right before selected infections, and 21 days after each infection. The gammadelta TCR repertoires from Mali were analysed in two ways: cross-sectionally during periods with no transmission, and longitudinally across episodes of acute febrile malaria. The study looked at how repeated Plasmodium falciparum infection shapes the human gammadelta T cell repertoire, using both natural infection in Mali and controlled human malaria infection. What the authors observed across the whole study: Because the controlled-infection cohort was small, analysis of inter-individual variability in gammadelta T cell responses was limited. Repeated controlled infections appeared to drive waves of new clonotype selection in Vdelta2-negative, largely Vdelta1+, gammadelta TCR repertoires. Vgamma9/Vdelta2+ TCR repertoires showed a highly stable polyclonal repertoire over time and infection, with many inter-individual overlapping TCRgamma sequences. Compared with Australian children, Malian children appeared to have Vdelta2-negative gammadelta TCR repertoires that were more clonally expanded, less diverse and less shared. Generalizability was limited because the Malian cohort was drawn from a small rural village of predominantly one ethnic group.

The rearranged segments are TRDV2 and TRDJ1; the central 8 bases match TRDD3. TCRdb is silent on the J gene; assignment here came from matching the DNA to germline. This TCR was recovered from a pool of human donors (malaria-infected and uninfected, not separated). The specimen sequenced was gamma-delta T cells from blood. CDR3 sequence: CACDRTGGLYTGKLIF. At the DNA level, the sequence is TGTGCCTGTGACCGTACTGGGGGTTTGTACACCGGTAAACTCATCTTT.